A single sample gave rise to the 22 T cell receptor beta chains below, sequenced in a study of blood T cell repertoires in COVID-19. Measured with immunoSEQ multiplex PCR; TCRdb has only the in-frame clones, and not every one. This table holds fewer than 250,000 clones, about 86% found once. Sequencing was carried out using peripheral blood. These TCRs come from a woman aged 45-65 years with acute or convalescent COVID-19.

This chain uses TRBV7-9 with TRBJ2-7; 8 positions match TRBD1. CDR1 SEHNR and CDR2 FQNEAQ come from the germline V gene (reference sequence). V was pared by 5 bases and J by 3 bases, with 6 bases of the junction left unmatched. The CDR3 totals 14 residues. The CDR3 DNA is TGTGCCAGCAGCCCGATCGGACAGGGCTACGAGCAGTACTTC. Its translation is CASSPIGQGYEQYF.

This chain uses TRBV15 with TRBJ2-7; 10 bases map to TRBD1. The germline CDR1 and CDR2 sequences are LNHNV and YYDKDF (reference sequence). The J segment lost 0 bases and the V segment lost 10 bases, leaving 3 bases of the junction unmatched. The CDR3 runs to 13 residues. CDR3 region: CAIGTGASYEQYF. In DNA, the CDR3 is TGTGCCATTGGGACAGGGGCCTCCTACGAGCAGTACTTC.

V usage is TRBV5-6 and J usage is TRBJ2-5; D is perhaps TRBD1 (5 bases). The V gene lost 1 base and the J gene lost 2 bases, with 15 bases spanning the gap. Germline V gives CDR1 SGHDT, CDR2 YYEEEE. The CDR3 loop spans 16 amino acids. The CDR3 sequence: CASSLFAQGPQETQYF. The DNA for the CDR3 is TGTGCCAGCAGCTTGTTCGCCCAGGGCCCACAAGAGACCCAGTACTTC.

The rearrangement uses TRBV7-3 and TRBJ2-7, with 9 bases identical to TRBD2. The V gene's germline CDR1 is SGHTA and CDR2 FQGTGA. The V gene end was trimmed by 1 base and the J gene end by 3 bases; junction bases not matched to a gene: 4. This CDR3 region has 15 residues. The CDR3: CASSLMAGGIYEQYF. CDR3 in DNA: TGTGCCAGCAGCTTAATGGCGGGAGGGATCTACGAGCAGTACTTC. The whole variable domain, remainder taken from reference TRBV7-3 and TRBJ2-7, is GAGVSQTPSNKVTEKGKYVELRCDPISGHTALYWYRQSLGQGPEFLIYFQGTGAADDSGLPNDRFFAVRPEGSVSTLKIQRTERGDSAVYLCASSLMAGGIYEQYFGPGTRLTVT.

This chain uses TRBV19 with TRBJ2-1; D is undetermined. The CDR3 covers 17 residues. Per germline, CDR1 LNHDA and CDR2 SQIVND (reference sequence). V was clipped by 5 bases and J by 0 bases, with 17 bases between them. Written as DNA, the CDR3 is TGTGCCAGTAGTCCCCCAAGGAGTAAACGCTCCTACAATGAGCAGTTCTTC. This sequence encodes CASSPPRSKRSYNEQFF. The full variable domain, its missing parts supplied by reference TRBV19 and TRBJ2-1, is DGGITQSPKYLFRKEGQNVTLSCEQNLNHDAMYWYRQDPGQGLRLIYYSQIVNDFQKGDIAEGYSVSREKKESFPLTVTSAQKNPTAFYLCASSPPRSKRSYNEQFFGPGTRLTVL.

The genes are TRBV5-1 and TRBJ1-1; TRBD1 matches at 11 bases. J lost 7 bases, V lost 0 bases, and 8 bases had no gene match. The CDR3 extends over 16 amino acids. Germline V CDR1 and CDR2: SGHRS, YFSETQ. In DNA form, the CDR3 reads TGCGCCAGCAGCTTGGACGGACAGGGGGCCCTTAGTGAAGCTTTCTTT. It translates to CASSLDGQGALSEAFF.

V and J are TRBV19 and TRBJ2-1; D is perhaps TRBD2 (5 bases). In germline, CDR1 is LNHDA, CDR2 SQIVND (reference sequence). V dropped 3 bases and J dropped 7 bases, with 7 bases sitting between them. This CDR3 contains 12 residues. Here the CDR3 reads CASSMRANEQFF. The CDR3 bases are TGTGCCAGTAGTATGAGGGCTAATGAGCAGTTCTTC.

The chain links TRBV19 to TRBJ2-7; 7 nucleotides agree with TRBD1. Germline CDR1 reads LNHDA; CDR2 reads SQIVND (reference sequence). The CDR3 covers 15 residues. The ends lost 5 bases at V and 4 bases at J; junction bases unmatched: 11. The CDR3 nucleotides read TGTGCCAGTAGTCCAAGACAGGGTAGAACGTACGAGCAGTACTTC. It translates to CASSPRQGRTYEQYF.

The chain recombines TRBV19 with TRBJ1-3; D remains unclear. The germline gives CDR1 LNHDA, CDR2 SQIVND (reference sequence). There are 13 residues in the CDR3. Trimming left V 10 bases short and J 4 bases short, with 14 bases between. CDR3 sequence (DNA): TGTGCCACTTCCGAAGGAGGGGGAAACACCATATATTTT. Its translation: CATSEGGGNTIYF.

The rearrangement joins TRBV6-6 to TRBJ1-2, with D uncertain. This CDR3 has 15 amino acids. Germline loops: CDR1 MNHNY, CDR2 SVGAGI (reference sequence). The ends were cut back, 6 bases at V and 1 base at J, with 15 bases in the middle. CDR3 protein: CASSSLDEGNYGYTF. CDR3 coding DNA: TGTGCCAGCAGCTCCCTCGACGAGGGTAACTATGGCTACACCTTC.

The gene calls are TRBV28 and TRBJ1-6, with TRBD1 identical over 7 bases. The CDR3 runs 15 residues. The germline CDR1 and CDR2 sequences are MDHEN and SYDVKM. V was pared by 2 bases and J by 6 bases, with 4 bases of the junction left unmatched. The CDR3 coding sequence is TGTGCCAGCAGTTTAAGGGACAGAGCTAATTCACCCCTCCACTTT. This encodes CASSLRDRANSPLHF.

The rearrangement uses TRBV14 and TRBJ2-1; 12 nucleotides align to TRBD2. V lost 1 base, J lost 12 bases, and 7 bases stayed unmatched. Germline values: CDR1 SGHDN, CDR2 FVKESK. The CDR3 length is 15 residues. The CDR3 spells CASSQGLAGGERQFF. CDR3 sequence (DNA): TGTGCCAGCAGCCAAGGGCTAGCGGGAGGGGAGAGGCAGTTCTTC. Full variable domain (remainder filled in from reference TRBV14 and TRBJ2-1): EAGVTQFPSHSVIEKGQTVTLRCDPISGHDNLYWYRRVMGKEIKFLLHFVKESKQDESGMPNNRFLAERTGGTYSTLKVQPAELEDSGVYFCASSQGLAGGERQFFGPGTRLTVL.

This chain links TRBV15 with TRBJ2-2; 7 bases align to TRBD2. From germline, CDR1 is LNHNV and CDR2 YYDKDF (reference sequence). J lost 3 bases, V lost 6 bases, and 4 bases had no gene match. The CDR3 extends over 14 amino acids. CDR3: CATRGTTDTGELFF. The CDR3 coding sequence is TGTGCCACCAGGGGGACTACCGACACCGGGGAGCTGTTTTTT.

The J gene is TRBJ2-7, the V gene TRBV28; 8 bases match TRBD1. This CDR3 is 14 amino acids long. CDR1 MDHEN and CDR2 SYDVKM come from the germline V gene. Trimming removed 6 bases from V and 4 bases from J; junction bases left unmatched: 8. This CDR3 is CASSMTGDVYEQYF. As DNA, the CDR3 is TGTGCCAGCAGCATGACAGGGGACGTATACGAGCAGTACTTC.

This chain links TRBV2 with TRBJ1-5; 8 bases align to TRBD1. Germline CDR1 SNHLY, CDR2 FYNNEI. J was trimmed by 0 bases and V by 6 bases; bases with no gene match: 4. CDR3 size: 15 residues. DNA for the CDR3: TGTGCCAGCAGACAGACAGGGGATAGCAATCAGCCCCAGCATTTT. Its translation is CASRQTGDSNQPQHF.

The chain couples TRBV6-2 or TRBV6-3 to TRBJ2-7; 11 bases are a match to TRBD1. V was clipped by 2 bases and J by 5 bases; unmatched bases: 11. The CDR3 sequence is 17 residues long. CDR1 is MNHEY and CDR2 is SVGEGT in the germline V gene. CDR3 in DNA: TGTGCCAGCAGTTACCCCCACGGGACAGGGGGATTCGACGAGCAGTACTTC. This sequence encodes CASSYPHGTGGFDEQYF.

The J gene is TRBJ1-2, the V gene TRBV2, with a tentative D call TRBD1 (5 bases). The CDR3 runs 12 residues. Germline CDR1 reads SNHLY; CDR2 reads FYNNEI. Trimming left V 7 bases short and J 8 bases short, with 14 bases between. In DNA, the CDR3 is TGTGCCAGCACATGGCAGGGTGGAGGCTACACCTTC. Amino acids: CASTWQGGGYTF.

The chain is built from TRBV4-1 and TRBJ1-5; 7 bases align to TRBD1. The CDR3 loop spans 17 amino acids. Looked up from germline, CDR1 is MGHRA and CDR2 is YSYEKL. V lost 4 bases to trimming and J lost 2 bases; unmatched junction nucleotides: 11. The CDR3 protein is CASSLELGQVGNQPQHF. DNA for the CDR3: TGCGCCAGCAGCCTCGAGCTTGGACAGGTTGGCAATCAGCCCCAGCATTTT.

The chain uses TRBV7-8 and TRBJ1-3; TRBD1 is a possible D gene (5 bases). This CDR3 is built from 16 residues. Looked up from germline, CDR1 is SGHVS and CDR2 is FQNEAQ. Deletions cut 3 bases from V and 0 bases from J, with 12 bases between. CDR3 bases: TGTGCCAGCAGCTTGATAGGAAGGGGCTCTGGAAACACCATATATTTT. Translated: CASSLIGRGSGNTIYF.

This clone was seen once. For the CDR3, the DNA is TGTGCCAGCCCGAAACTGGACACCGGGGAGCTGTTTTTT. Its translation is CASPKLDTGELFF. The chain uses TRBV6-5 and TRBJ2-2; D unclear. V lost 8 bases and J lost 3, with 10 bases in between. CDR3 length: 13 residues. Germline V gene sequence: CDR1 MNHEY, CDR2 SVGAGI.

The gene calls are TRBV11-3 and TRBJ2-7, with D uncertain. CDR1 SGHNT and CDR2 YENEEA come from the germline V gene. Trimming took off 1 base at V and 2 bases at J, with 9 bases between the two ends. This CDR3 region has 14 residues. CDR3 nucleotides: TGTGCCAGCAGCTTAGGAGGATCTACCTACGAGCAGTACTTC. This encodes CASSLGGSTYEQYF.

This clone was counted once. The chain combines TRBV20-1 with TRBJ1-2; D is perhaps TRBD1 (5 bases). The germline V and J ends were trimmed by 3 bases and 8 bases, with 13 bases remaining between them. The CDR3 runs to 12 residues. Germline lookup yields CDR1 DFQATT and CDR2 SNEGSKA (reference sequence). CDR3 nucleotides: TGCAGTGCTAGTTCTCAGGGTAGAGGCTACACCTTC. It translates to CSASSQGRGYTF.